The entry below describes one TCR beta chain. These data originate in a study of blood T cell repertoires in COVID-19. This table comes from immunoSEQ multiplex PCR, and its TCRdb copy is limited to in-frame clones, with some not included. The data show under 70,000 clones, about 93% seen once. V shed 2 bases, J shed 9 bases, and the junction held 14 bases outside the gene matches. Germline V CDR1 and CDR2: MNHEY, SVGAGI. The CDR3 extends over 16 amino acids. Sequencing was done on a sample of peripheral blood. V and J are TRBV6-5 and TRBJ2-5; 8 nucleotides line up with TRBD1. The TCR comes from a human donor with active COVID-19. The donor label of this sample is uncertain. CDR3 nucleotides: TGTGCCAGCAGTTACGCCAGGGGGCGGGGCTCCGAGGCCCAGTACTTC. This codes for CASSYARGRGSEAQYF.